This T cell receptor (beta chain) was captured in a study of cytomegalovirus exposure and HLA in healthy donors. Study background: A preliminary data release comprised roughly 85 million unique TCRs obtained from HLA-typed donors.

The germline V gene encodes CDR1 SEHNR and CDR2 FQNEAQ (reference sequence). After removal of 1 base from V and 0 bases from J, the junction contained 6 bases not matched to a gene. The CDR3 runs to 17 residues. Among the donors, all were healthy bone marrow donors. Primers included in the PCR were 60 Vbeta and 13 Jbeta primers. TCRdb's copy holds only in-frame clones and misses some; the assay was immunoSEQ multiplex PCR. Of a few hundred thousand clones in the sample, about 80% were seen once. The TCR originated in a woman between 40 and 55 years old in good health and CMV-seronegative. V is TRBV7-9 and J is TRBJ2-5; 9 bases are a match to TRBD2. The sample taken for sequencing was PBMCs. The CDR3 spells CASSLDVLAGDQETQYF. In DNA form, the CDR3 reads TGTGCCAGCAGCTTAGATGTGTTAGCGGGGGACCAAGAGACCCAGTACTTC. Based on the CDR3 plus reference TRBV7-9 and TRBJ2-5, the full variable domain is DTGVSQNPRHKITKRGQNVTFRCDPISEHNRLYWYRQTLGQGPEFLTYFQNEAQLEKSRLLSDRFSAERPKGSFSTLEIQRTEQGDSAMYLCASSLDVLAGDQETQYFGPGTRLLVL.